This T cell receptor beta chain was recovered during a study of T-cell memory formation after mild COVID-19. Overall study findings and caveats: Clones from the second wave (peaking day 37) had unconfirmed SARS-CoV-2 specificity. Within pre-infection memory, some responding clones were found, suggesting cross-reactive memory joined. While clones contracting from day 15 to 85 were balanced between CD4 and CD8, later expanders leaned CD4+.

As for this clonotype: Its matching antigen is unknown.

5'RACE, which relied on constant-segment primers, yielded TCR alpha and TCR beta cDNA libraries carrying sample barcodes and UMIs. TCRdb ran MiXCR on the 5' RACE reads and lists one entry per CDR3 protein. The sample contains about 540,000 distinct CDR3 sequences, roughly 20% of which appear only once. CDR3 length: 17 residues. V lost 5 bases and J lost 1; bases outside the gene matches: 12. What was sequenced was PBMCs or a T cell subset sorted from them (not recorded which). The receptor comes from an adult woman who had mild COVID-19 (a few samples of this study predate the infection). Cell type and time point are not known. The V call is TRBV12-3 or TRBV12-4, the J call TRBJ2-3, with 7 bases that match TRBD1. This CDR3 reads CASSHEGGRGGTDTQYF. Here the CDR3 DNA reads TGTGCCAGCAGTCACGAAGGGGGCCGAGGGGGCACAGATACGCAGTATTTT.